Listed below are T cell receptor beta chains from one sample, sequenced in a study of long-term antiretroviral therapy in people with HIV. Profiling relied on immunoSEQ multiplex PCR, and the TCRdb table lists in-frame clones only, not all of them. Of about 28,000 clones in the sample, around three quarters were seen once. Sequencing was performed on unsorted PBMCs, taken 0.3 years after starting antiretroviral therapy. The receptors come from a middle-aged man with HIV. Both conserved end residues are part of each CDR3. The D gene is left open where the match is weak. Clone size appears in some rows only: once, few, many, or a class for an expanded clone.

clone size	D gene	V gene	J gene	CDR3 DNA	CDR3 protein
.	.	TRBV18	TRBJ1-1	TGTGCCAGCTCACGCCGCGGGGCTGGTGGCACTGAAGCTTTCTTT	CASSRRGAGGTEAFF
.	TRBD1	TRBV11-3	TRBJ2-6	TGTGCCAGCAGCTCCCGGGACAGGGGGCCCAGTGGGGCCAACGTCCTGACTTTC	CASSSRDRGPSGANVLTF
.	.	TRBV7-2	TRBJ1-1	TGTGCCAGCAGCCCGGGGGGAGGGGTGAAAACTGAAGCTTTCTTT	CASSPGGGVKTEAFF
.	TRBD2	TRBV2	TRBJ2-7	TGTGCCACCCATCGGACTAGCGGTTCTTACCTCTCCCACGAGCAGTACTTC	CATHRTSGSYLSHEQYF
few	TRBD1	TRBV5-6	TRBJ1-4	TGTGCCAGCAGCAGGACAGGGGATTATGAAAAACTGTTTTTT	CASSRTGDYEKLFF
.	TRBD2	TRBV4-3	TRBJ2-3	TGCGCCAGCAGCCAAGTAGGGAGGGAAGATACGCAGTATTTT	CASSQVGREDTQYF
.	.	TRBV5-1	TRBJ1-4	TGCGCCAGCAGCCCTATTCCAACTAATGAAAAACTGTTTTTT	CASSPIPTNEKLFF
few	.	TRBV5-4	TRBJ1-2	TGTGCCAGCAGCCTTACGCAGGGACACTATGGCTACACCTTC	CASSLTQGHYGYTF
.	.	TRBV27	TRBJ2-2	TGTGCCAGCAAATTACTACAGGGTGCGGCGACCGGGGAGCTGTTTTTT	CASKLLQGAATGELFF
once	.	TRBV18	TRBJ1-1	TGTGCCAGCTCACCAAGGGGCGGGGCGGCGAACACTGAAGCTTTCTTT	CASSPRGGAANTEAFF
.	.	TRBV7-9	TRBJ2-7	TGTGCCAGCAGCTTAGCGCCACAGGGTGGCACCTACGAGCAGTACTTC	CASSLAPQGGTYEQYF
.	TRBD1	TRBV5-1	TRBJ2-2	TGCGCCAGCGGGACCGGGACAGGGGTTACCGGGGAGCTGTTTTTT	CASGTGTGVTGELFF
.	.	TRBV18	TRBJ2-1	TGTGCCAGCTCACCCGTAGCGGTTTACAATGAGCAGTTCTTC	CASSPVAVYNEQFF
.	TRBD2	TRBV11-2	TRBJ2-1	TGTGCCAGCAGCTTACCCCTAGCGGGGTCCTACAATGAGCAGTTCTTC	CASSLPLAGSYNEQFF
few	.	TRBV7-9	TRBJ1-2	TGTGCCAGCAGCCCCCCCCTCTTCAGGGATGGCTACACCTTC	CASSPPLFRDGYTF
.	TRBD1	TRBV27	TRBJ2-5	TGTGCCAGCAGTTTATACCCCAGGGGGAGTCGGGTAGAGACCCAGTACTTC	CASSLYPRGSRVETQYF
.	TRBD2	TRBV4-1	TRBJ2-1	TGCGCCAGCAAAAAAGATCGGGGGACTAGCTCCTACAATGAGCAGTTCTTC	CASKKDRGTSSYNEQFF
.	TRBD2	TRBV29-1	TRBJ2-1	TGCAGCGTTGAATCCTTAGCGGGAGGGTCCTACAATGAGCAGTTCTTC	CSVESLAGGSYNEQFF
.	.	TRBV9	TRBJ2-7	TGTGCCAGCAGCGTAGCTACGGGGCCTCCGCAGTACTTC	CASSVATGPPQYF
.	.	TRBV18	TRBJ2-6	TGTGCCAGCTCACCAGAAATTTCTGGGGCCAACGTCCTGACTTTC	CASSPEISGANVLTF
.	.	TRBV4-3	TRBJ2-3	TGCGCCAGCAGCCAAGATTGGGGACGGGCCACAGATACGCAGTATTTT	CASSQDWGRATDTQYF
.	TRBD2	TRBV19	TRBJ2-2	TGTGCCAGTAGTATCCTACCCAGCGGGAGCCCCGGGGAGCTGTTTTTT	CASSILPSGSPGELFF